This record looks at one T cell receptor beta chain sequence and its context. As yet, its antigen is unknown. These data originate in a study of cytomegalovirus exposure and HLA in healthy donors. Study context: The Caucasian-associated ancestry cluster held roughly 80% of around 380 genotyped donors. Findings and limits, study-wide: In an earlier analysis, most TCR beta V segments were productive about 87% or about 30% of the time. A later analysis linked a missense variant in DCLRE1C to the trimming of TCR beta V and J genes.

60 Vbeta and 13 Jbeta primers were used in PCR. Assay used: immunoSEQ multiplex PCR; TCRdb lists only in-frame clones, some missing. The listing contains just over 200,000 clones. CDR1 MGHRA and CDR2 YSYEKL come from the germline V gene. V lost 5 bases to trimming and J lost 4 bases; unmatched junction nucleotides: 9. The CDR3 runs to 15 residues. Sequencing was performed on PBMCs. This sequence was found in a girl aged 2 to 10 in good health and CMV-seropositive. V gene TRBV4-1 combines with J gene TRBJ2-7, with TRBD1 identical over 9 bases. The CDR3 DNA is TGCGCCAGCAGCAATGACGGGACAGGGCCGTACGAGCAGTACTTC. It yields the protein CASSNDGTGPYEQYF.